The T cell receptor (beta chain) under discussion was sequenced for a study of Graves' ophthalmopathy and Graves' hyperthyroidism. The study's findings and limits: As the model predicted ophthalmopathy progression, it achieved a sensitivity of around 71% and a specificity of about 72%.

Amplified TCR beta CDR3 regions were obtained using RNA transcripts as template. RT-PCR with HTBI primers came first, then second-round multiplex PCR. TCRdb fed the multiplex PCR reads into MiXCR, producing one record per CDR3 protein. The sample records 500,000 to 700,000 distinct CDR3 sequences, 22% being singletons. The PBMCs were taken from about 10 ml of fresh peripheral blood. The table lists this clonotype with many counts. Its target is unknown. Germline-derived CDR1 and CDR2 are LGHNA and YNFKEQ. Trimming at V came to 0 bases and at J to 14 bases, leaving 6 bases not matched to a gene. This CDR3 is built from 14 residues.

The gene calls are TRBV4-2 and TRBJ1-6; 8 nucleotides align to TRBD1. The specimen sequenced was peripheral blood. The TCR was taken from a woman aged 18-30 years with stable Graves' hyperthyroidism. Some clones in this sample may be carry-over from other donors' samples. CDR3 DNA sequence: TGTGCCAGCAGCCAAGATGGGACAGGCGGTGCCCTCCACTTT. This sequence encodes CASSQDGTGGALHF.